This T cell receptor (beta chain) was obtained from a study of CD8+CD57+ T cells in acquired aplastic anemia. General observations from the study: With respect to CD8+ Simpson's diversity, patients and controls did not differ significantly. There were some 27 CD8+ CDR3 sequences that occurred in both patients and controls.

Profiling that covered TCR beta VDJ and CDR3 relied on genomic DNA as its template. TCRdb re-analysed the reads in MiXCR, keeping a single row per CDR3 protein. This repertoire shows fewer than 200,000 distinct CDR3 sequences, under 55% found once; its top ten account for approximately 1%. With regard to this clonotype: Antigen unknown.

The sequenced patients had an expansion of CD8+CD57+ cells seen by flow cytometry. Diagnosis of severe acquired aplastic anemia applied to all patients. The V segment lost 2 bases and the J segment 9 bases; nucleotides outside the gene matches: 2. There are 11 residues in the CDR3. Looked up from germline, CDR1 is SGHNT and CDR2 is YYREEE (reference sequence). This receptor was taken from a human donor with aplastic anemia. V and J are TRBV5-4 and TRBJ2-7, with TRBD2 matching over 7 bases. The sequencing sample was made of sorted CD4+, CD8+, or CD8+CD57+ T cells (not recorded which) from PBMCs. The CDR3 nucleotides are TGTGCCAGCAGCTTAGCGGGGAGGCAGTACTTC. This encodes CASSLAGRQYF.